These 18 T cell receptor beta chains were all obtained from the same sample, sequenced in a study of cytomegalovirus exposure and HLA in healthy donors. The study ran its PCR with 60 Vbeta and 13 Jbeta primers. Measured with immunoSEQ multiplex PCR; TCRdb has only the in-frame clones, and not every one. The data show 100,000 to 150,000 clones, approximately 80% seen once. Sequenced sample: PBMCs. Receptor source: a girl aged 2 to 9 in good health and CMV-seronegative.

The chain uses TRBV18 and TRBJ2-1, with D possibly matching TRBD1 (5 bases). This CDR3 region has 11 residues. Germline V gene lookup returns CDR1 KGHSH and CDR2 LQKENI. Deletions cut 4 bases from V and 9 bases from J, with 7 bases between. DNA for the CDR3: TGTGCCAGCTCACTAACAGGTGAGCAGTTCTTC. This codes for CASSLTGEQFF. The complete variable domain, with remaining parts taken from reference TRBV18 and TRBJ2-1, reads NAGVMQNPRHLVRRRGQEARLRCSPMKGHSHVYWYRQLPEEGLKFMVYLQKENIIDESGMPKERFSAEFPKEGPSILRIQQVVRGDSAAYFCASSLTGEQFFGPGTRLTVL.

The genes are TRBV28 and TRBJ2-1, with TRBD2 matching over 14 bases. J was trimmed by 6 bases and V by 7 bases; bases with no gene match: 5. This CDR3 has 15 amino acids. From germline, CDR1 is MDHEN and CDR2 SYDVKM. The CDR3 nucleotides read TGTGCCAGCAATCCGGGGACTAGCGGGAGCAATGAGCAGTTCTTC. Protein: CASNPGTSGSNEQFF.

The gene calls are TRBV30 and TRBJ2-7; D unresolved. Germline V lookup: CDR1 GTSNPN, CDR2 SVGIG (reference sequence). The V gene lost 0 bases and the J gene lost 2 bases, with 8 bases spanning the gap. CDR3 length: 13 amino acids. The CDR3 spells CAWSVSAAYEQYF. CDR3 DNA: TGTGCCTGGAGTGTAAGTGCAGCCTACGAGCAGTACTTC. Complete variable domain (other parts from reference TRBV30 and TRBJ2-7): SQTIHQWPATLVQPVGSPLSLECTVEGTSNPNLYWYRQAAGRGLQLLFYSVGIGQISSEVPQNLSASRPQDRQFILSSKKLLLSDSGFYLCAWSVSAAYEQYFGPGTRLTVT.

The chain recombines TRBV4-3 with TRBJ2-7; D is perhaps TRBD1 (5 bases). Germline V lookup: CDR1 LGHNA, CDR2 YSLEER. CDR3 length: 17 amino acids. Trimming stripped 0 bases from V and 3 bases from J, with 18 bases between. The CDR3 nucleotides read TGCGCCAGCAGCCAAGAAGTAGGTCTGGGGCAGTACTACGAGCAGTACTTC. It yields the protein CASSQEVGLGQYYEQYF.

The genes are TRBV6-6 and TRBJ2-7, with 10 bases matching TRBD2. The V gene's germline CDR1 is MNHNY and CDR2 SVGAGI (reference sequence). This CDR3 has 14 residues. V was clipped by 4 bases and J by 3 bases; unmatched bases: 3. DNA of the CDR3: TGTGCCAGCAGTTCCGGGACTAGCGTCTACGAGCAGTACTTC. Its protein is CASSSGTSVYEQYF.

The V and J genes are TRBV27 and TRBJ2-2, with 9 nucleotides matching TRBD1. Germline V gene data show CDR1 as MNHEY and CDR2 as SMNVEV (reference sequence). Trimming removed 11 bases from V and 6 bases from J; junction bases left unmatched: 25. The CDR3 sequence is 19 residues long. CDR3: CAPPGTGLQKYNGSGELFF. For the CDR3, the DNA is TGTGCCCCCCCGGGGACAGGGCTCCAAAAATATAACGGCTCCGGGGAGCTGTTTTTT.

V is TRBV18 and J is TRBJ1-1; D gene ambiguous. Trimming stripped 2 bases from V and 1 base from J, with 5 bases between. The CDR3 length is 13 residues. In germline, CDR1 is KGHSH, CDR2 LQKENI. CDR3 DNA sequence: TGTGCCAGCTCACCAGCAGGGAACACTGAAGCTTTCTTT. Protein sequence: CASSPAGNTEAFF.

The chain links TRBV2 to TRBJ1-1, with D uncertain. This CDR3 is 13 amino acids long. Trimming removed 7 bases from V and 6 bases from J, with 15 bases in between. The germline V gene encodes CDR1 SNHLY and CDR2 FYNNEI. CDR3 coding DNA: TGTGCCAGCATAGCGGCGGGCGCGGCTGAAGCTTTCTTT. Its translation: CASIAAGAAEAFF.

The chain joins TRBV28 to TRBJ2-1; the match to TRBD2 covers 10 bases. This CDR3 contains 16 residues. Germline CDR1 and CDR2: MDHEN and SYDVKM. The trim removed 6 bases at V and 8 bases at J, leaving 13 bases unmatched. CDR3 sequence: CASSTKSGGASHEQFF. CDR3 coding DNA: TGTGCCAGCAGCACCAAAAGCGGGGGGGCCTCCCATGAGCAGTTCTTC. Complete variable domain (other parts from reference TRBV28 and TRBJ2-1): DVKVTQSSRYLVKRTGEKVFLECVQDMDHENMFWYRQDPGLGLRLIYFSYDVKMKEKGDIPEGYSVSREKKERFSLILESASTNQTSMYLCASSTKSGGASHEQFFGPGTRLTVL.

In DNA, the CDR3 is TGTGCCAGCAGTGATAACAGTTATAGCAATCAGCCCCAGCATTTT. It translates to CASSDNSYSNQPQHF. The rearrangement uses TRBV25-1 and TRBJ1-5, with D hard to call. CDR1 and CDR2 from the germline V gene are MGHDK and SYGVNS. CDR3 length: 15 amino acids. The V end was cut by 3 bases, the J end by 0 bases, with 9 bases between.

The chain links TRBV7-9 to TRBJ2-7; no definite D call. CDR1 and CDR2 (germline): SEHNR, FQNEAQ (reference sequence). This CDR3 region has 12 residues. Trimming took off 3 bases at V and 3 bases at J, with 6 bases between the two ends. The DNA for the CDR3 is TGTGCCAGCAGCTTGAGACACTACGAGCAGTACTTC. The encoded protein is CASSLRHYEQYF.

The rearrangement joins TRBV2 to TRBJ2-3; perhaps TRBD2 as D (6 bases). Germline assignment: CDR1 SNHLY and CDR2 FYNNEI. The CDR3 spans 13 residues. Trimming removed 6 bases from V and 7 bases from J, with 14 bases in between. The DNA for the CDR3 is TGTGCCAGCAGATACCGGGACTCGAATACGCAGTATTTT. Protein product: CASRYRDSNTQYF. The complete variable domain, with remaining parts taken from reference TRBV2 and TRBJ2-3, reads EPEVTQTPSHQVTQMGQEVILRCVPISNHLYFYWYRQILGQKVEFLVSFYNNEISEKSEIFDDQFSVERPDGSNFTLKIRSTKLEDSAMYFCASRYRDSNTQYFGPGTRLTVL.

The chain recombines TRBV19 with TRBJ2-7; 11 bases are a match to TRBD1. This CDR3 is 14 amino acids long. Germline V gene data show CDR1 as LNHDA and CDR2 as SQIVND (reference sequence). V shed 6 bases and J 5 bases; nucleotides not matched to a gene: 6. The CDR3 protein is CASSRRDRGNEQYF. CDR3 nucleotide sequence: TGTGCCAGTAGCCGCCGGGACAGGGGGAACGAGCAGTACTTC.

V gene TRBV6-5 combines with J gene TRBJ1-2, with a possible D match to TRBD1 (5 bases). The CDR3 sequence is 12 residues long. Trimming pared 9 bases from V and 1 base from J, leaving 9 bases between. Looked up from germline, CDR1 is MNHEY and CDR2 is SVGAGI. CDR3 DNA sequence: TGTGCCAGGGGGCCCGGTAACTATGGCTACACCTTC. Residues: CARGPGNYGYTF.

CDR3 nucleotide sequence: TGTGCCTGGAGTGTGGGGCAGGGTGTCAACTATGGCTACACCTTC. Its protein product is CAWSVGQGVNYGYTF. The rearrangement links TRBV30 to TRBJ1-2; a possible D gene is TRBD1 (5 bases). Germline CDR1 and CDR2: GTSNPN and SVGIG (reference sequence). Trimming stripped 0 bases from V and 2 bases from J, with 13 bases between. The CDR3 runs to 15 residues.

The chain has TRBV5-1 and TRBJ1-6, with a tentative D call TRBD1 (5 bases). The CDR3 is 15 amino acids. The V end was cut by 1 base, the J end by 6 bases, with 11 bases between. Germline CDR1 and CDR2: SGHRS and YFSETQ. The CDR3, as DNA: TGCGCCAGCAGCTTGTCGTGGGGCTCTAATTCACCCCTCCACTTT. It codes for CASSLSWGSNSPLHF.

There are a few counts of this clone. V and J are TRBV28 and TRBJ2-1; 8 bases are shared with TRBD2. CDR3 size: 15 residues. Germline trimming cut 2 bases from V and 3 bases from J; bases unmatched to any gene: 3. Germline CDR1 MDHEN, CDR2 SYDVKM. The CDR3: CASSLGSGVYNEQFF. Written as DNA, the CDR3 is TGTGCCAGCAGTTTAGGTAGCGGGGTCTACAATGAGCAGTTCTTC.

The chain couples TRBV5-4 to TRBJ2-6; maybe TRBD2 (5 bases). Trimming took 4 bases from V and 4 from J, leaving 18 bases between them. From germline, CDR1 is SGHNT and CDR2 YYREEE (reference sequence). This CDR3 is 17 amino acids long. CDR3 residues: CASSRGSPPAGANVLTF. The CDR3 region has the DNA TGTGCCAGCAGCCGGGGTTCTCCCCCTGCCGGGGCCAACGTCCTGACTTTC. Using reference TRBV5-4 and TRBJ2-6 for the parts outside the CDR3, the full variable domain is ETGVTQSPTHLIKTRGQQVTLRCSSQSGHNTVSWYQQALGQGPQFIFQYYREEENGRGNFPPRFSGLQFPNYSSELNVNALELDDSALYLCASSRGSPPAGANVLTFGAGSRLTVL.